These T cell receptor beta chains were read from a single sample in a study of blood T cells in healthy people across ages. MiXCR was run by TCRdb on the 5' RACE reads, yielding one entry per CDR3 protein. The top ten clones hold 11% of a sample with roughly 1.6 million distinct CDR3 sequences, about 35% of them seen once. Sample: blood. These TCRs come from a woman aged 25-40 years in good health. Each CDR3 is given without its conserved first and last residue. The D gene is left open where the match is weak.

D gene: TRBD1
V gene: TRBV6-5
J gene: TRBJ2-1
CDR3 protein: ASSYQPLSRQGRGNEQF

D gene: TRBD2
V gene: TRBV28
J gene: -
CDR3 protein: ASSPAGLSYEQY

D gene: TRBD2
V gene: TRBV7-6
J gene: TRBJ2-1
CDR3 protein: ASSLGLLADYNEQF

D gene: -
V gene: TRBV21-1
J gene: TRBJ2-3
CDR3 protein: ASSSLRVTDTQY

D gene: TRBD1
V gene: TRBV7-6
J gene: TRBJ1-4
CDR3 protein: ASSQVTGEGSEKLF

D gene: -
V gene: TRBV12-3/TRBV12-4
J gene: TRBJ1-2
CDR3 protein: ASSFDGPWEGYT

D gene: -
V gene: TRBV27
J gene: TRBJ1-2
CDR3 protein: ASKNREGSYGYT

D gene: -
V gene: TRBV10-3
J gene: TRBJ1-3
CDR3 protein: AIRDGRFSGNTVY

D gene: -
V gene: TRBV3-1
J gene: TRBJ2-1
CDR3 protein: ASSQEGHRPF

D gene: -
V gene: TRBV4-2
J gene: -
CDR3 protein: ASSQEFLASSGEQY

D gene: -
V gene: TRBV6-5
J gene: TRBJ1-1
CDR3 protein: ASSPNGEGTEAF

D gene: -
V gene: TRBV2
J gene: TRBJ2-7
CDR3 protein: VGSDMSWGSSYEQY

D gene: TRBD2
V gene: TRBV2
J gene: TRBJ2-4
CDR3 protein: ASSESGREKNIQY

D gene: -
V gene: TRBV29-1
J gene: TRBJ1-1
CDR3 protein: SVEPGPEAF

D gene: -
V gene: TRBV3-1
J gene: TRBJ1-5
CDR3 protein: ASSHRDSGGNQPQH

D gene: -
V gene: TRBV11-2
J gene: TRBJ2-1
CDR3 protein: ASSLFPGNSMSSYNEQF

D gene: -
V gene: TRBV11-2
J gene: TRBJ2-1
CDR3 protein: ASSPVVGGDNEQF

D gene: TRBD1
V gene: TRBV29-1
J gene: TRBJ1-2
CDR3 protein: SADPQGDYGYT

D gene: -
V gene: TRBV2
J gene: TRBJ1-2
CDR3 protein: ASSEGRGNGYT

D gene: -
V gene: TRBV27
J gene: TRBJ2-1
CDR3 protein: ANKTGNYNEQF

D gene: -
V gene: TRBV2
J gene: TRBJ2-7
CDR3 protein: ASSLDSLEQY

D gene: -
V gene: TRBV27
J gene: TRBJ1-1
CDR3 protein: ASSLGFGATGTSREAF

D gene: -
V gene: TRBV24-1
J gene: TRBJ1-2
CDR3 protein: ATSDQLYGYT

D gene: TRBD2
V gene: TRBV29-1
J gene: TRBJ2-5
CDR3 protein: SGTSGQETQY

D gene: TRBD2
V gene: TRBV6-1
J gene: TRBJ2-3
CDR3 protein: ASSEKRGGTDTQY

D gene: -
V gene: TRBV3-1
J gene: TRBJ2-1
CDR3 protein: ASSLPGGGDYNEQF

D gene: -
V gene: TRBV20-1
J gene: TRBJ1-1
CDR3 protein: SADGDNMNTEAF

D gene: TRBD2
V gene: TRBV6-1
J gene: TRBJ2-7
CDR3 protein: ASKKGFGGYEQY

D gene: TRBD1
V gene: TRBV11-1
J gene: TRBJ2-3
CDR3 protein: ASSAIPGQGTDTQY

D gene: -
V gene: TRBV29-1
J gene: TRBJ2-7
CDR3 protein: SVEYRGYEQY

D gene: TRBD1
V gene: TRBV20-1
J gene: TRBJ1-4
CDR3 protein: SAPDREREKLF